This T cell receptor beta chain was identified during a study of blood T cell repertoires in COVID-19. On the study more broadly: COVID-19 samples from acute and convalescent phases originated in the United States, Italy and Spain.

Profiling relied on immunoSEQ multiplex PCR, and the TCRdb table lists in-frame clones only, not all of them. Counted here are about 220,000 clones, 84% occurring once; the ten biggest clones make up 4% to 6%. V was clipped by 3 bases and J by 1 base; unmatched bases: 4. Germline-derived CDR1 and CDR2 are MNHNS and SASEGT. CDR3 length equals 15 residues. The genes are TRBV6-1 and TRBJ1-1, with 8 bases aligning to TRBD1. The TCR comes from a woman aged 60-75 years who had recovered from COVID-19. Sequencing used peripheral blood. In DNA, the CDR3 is TGTGCCAGCAGTGAGGACGGACAGGGGAACACTGAAGCTTTCTTT. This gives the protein CASSEDGQGNTEAFF.